This passage covers 32 T cell receptor beta chains from one sample sequenced in a study of shared clonotypes between healthy human individuals. Sequenced by immunoSEQ multiplex PCR; TCRdb stores in-frame clones only, minus some. The sample lists a few million clones, approximately 92% occurring once. Terminally differentiated effector memory CD45RA+ cells were left out of the naive CD8 fraction, which was CD45RO-negative and positively selected for CCR7. Sample: naive CD8+ T cells from PBMCs. The source is a man aged 18 to 29 in good health. Some clones in this sample may be carry-over from other donors' samples.

This chain links TRBV28 with TRBJ2-7; 7 nucleotides match TRBD2. CDR1 and CDR2 from the germline V gene are MDHEN and SYDVKM. CDR3 length equals 15 residues. V lost 6 bases to trimming and J lost 2 bases; unmatched junction nucleotides: 10. The CDR3 region is CASRGSGHPPYEQYF. In DNA, the CDR3 is TGTGCCAGCAGGGGTAGCGGGCACCCTCCCTACGAGCAGTACTTC. The whole variable domain, filled in from reference TRBV28 and TRBJ2-7, reads DVKVTQSSRYLVKRTGEKVFLECVQDMDHENMFWYRQDPGLGLRLIYFSYDVKMKEKGDIPEGYSVSREKKERFSLILESASTNQTSMYLCASRGSGHPPYEQYFGPGTRLTVT.

The chain recombines TRBV28 with TRBJ2-1; D may be TRBD2 (5 bases). The CDR3 extends over 15 amino acids. V dropped 5 bases and J dropped 3 bases, with 14 bases sitting between them. The V gene's germline CDR1 is MDHEN and CDR2 SYDVKM. The CDR3 coding sequence is TGTGCCAGCAGTGAGGGAGACGGTCTCTACAATGAGCAGTTCTTC. Its protein product is CASSEGDGLYNEQFF.

CDR3 in amino acids: CAISGGQVESSYEQYF. The CDR3, as DNA: TGTGCCATCAGTGGTGGACAGGTAGAATCCTCCTACGAGCAGTACTTC. V and J are TRBV10-3 and TRBJ2-7; 7 nucleotides line up with TRBD1. With V trimmed by 4 bases and J by 0 bases, 9 bases remained unmatched. The CDR3 length is 16 residues. Germline CDR1 ENHRY, CDR2 SYGVKD.

V and J are TRBV19 and TRBJ2-5, with D hard to call. V was pared by 5 bases and J by 1 base, with 11 bases between. The CDR3 is 14 amino acids. Looked up from germline, CDR1 is LNHDA and CDR2 is SQIVND (reference sequence). CDR3 sequence: CASSPRHVQETQYF. The DNA of the CDR3 is TGTGCCAGTAGTCCACGCCACGTCCAAGAGACCCAGTACTTC.

V and J are TRBV28 and TRBJ2-5; D perhaps matches TRBD1 (6 bases). CDR1 is MDHEN, CDR2 SYDVKM, per germline. Trimming took 7 bases from V and 2 from J, leaving 11 bases between them. The CDR3 sequence is 13 residues long. The CDR3 DNA reads as TGTGCCAGCAACGGGGACATACAAGAGACCCAGTACTTC. Its protein product is CASNGDIQETQYF.

The chain has TRBV6-1 and TRBJ1-4, with 9 bases matching TRBD1. The CDR3 is 14 amino acids. The germline V gene has CDR1 MNHNS and CDR2 SASEGT. V dropped 2 bases and J dropped 12; count of bases not matched to a gene: 7. The CDR3 here is CASSERDREWELFF. The CDR3 region has the DNA TGTGCCAGCAGTGAAAGGGACAGGGAGTGGGAACTGTTTTTT.

The genes are TRBV28 and TRBJ1-2; no definite D call. CDR1 MDHEN and CDR2 SYDVKM come from the germline V gene. V lost 5 bases and J 2 bases, leaving 12 bases between the germline ends. The CDR3 runs 14 residues. DNA for the CDR3: TGTGCCAGCAGTCTCTCCCGAAGCAACTATGGCTACACCTTC. This sequence encodes CASSLSRSNYGYTF.

Written as DNA, the CDR3 is TGTGCCAGTGGACAGGGGACTTACTTCTCTGGAAACACCATATATTTT. Encoded protein: CASGQGTYFSGNTIYF. V usage is TRBV7-9 and J usage is TRBJ1-3; 9 nucleotides agree with TRBD1. The V and J ends lost 9 bases and 0 bases, in that order; junction bases with no gene match: 9. Germline V lookup: CDR1 SEHNR, CDR2 FQNEAQ (reference sequence). CDR3 length: 16 residues. Full variable domain (outside the CDR3, taken from reference TRBV7-9 and TRBJ1-3): DTGVSQNPRHKITKRGQNVTFRCDPISEHNRLYWYRQTLGQGPEFLTYFQNEAQLEKSRLLSDRFSAERPKGSFSTLEIQRTEQGDSAMYLCASGQGTYFSGNTIYFGEGSWLTVV.

With respect to this clone: The sample holds other DNA sequences that translate to the same CDR3. The chain links TRBV28 to TRBJ1-1; TRBD1 matches at 7 bases. Trimming at V came to 6 bases and at J to 1 base, leaving 2 bases not matched to a gene. This CDR3 is 13 amino acids long. The germline V gene encodes CDR1 MDHEN and CDR2 SYDVKM. The CDR3 sequence: CASSWTGNTEAFF. The CDR3 nucleotides read TGTGCCAGCAGCTGGACAGGGAACACTGAAGCTTTCTTT.

V and J are TRBV7-9 and TRBJ2-2, with a weak D call TRBD2 (7 bases). Looked up from germline, CDR1 is SEHNR and CDR2 is FQNEAQ (reference sequence). V shed 0 bases and J shed 6 bases, with 17 bases lying between them. This CDR3 has 17 amino acids. The CDR3 protein is CASSLADRYLAAGELFF. For the CDR3, the DNA is TGTGCCAGCAGCTTAGCCGACAGGTACCTAGCGGCCGGGGAGCTGTTTTTT.

The chain links TRBV5-1 to TRBJ1-1; the D gene is possibly TRBD1 (5 bases). Germline V gene data show CDR1 as SGHRS and CDR2 as YFSETQ. The CDR3 is made up of 14 amino acids. V was clipped by 1 base and J by 8 bases, with 15 bases between them. The CDR3 sequence is CASSLFRDGREAFF. For the CDR3, the DNA is TGCGCCAGCAGCTTGTTCCGGGACGGAAGAGAAGCTTTCTTT. The entire variable domain, with the rest obtained from reference TRBV5-1 and TRBJ1-1, is as follows: KAGVTQTPRYLIKTRGQQVTLSCSPISGHRSVSWYQQTPGQGLQFLFEYFSETQRNKGNFPGRFSGRQFSNSRSEMNVSTLELGDSALYLCASSLFRDGREAFFGQGTRLTVV.

This chain joins TRBV30 and TRBJ2-1, with 7 nucleotides matching TRBD2. J gave up 3 bases and V 1 base, and 9 bases lay outside the gene matches. The CDR3 is made up of 16 amino acids. Per germline, CDR1 GTSNPN and CDR2 SVGIG (reference sequence). This CDR3 is CAWSGIRDYRYNEQFF. As DNA, the CDR3 is TGTGCCTGGAGTGGAATAAGGGACTACCGCTACAATGAGCAGTTCTTC.

Points on this clone: Other DNA sequences in this sample translate to the same CDR3. The J gene is TRBJ2-3, the V gene TRBV9, with 12 bases that match TRBD2. The trim removed 3 bases at V and 5 bases at J, leaving 1 base unmatched. Germline assignment: CDR1 SGDLS and CDR2 YYNGEE. This CDR3 has 14 amino acids. Here the CDR3 reads CASSASGRGDTQYF. The CDR3, as DNA: TGTGCCAGCAGCGCTAGCGGGAGGGGAGATACGCAGTATTTT.

The chain recombines TRBV27 with TRBJ1-4; D unclear. V was shortened by 5 bases and J by 4 bases, with 20 bases between the two germline ends. The CDR3 length is 17 residues. Germline CDR1 MNHEY, CDR2 SMNVEV (reference sequence). DNA for the CDR3: TGTGCCAGCAGTACTTCAGGAAGGGCTTTACTTAATGAAAAACTGTTTTTT. The encoded protein is CASSTSGRALLNEKLFF. The whole variable domain, filled in from reference TRBV27 and TRBJ1-4, reads EAQVTQNPRYLITVTGKKLTVTCSQNMNHEYMSWYRQDPGLGLRQIYYSMNVEVTDKGDVPEGYKVSRKEKRNFPLILESPSPNQTSLYFCASSTSGRALLNEKLFFGSGTQLSVL.

In its sample, this clone was seen a few times. V is TRBV19 and J is TRBJ2-1; TRBD2 matches at 7 bases. Germline CDR1 is LNHDA and CDR2 is SQIVND (reference sequence). This CDR3 region has 15 residues. V was pared by 0 bases and J by 4 bases, with 3 bases of the junction left unmatched. The CDR3 region has the DNA TGTGCCAGTAGTATAGAGGCAGCGGGGTACAATGAGCAGTTCTTC. Amino acid sequence: CASSIEAAGYNEQFF.

This chain joins TRBV7-6 and TRBJ2-1; a possible D gene is TRBD2 (6 bases). The germline CDR1 and CDR2 sequences are SGHVS and FNYEAQ. The CDR3 has 13 amino acids. Trimming pared 5 bases from V and 3 bases from J, leaving 8 bases between. The CDR3 DNA is TGTGCCAGCAGCCTGACTAGCTACAATGAGCAGTTCTTC. Amino acids: CASSLTSYNEQFF.

This clone was recorded once. The V gene is TRBV27, the J gene TRBJ1-2, with a possible D match to TRBD1 (5 bases). Trimming stripped 8 bases from V and 8 bases from J, with 15 bases between. Germline V lookup: CDR1 MNHEY, CDR2 SMNVEV (reference sequence). The CDR3 covers 12 residues. CDR3 nucleotides: TGTGCCAGCGCAATGACCGGGACGGGCTACACCTTC. Protein sequence: CASAMTGTGYTF.

V usage is TRBV21-1 and J usage is TRBJ2-7; TRBD2 is taken as the D call from the table, unchecked against the DNA. TRBV21-1 is a known pseudogene. The CDR3 covers 16 residues. The CDR3 nucleotides read TGTGCCAGCAGGGAAAGGTGGCTAGCGGGGAGTTACGAGCAGTACTTC. Its protein product is CASRERWLAGSYEQYF.

The chain employs TRBV5-6 and TRBJ2-1, with 8 bases aligning to TRBD1. The CDR3 runs 15 residues. Trimming at V came to 4 bases and at J to 5 bases, leaving 8 bases not matched to a gene. From germline, CDR1 is SGHDT and CDR2 YYEEEE. In DNA, the CDR3 is TGTGCCAGCAGCCCCGGGACAGGAGTCCACAATGAGCAGTTCTTC. It encodes CASSPGTGVHNEQFF.

With regard to this clone: Other nucleotide sequences from this sample produce the same CDR3. The rearrangement links TRBV29-1 to TRBJ1-2; TRBD1 matches 9 bases. In germline, CDR1 is SQVTM, CDR2 ANQGSEA. The CDR3 sequence is 13 residues long. V shed 0 bases, J shed 6 bases, and the junction held 2 bases outside the gene matches. In DNA, the CDR3 is TGCAGCGTTGAAGACCGACAGGGGGATGGCTACACCTTC. Residues: CSVEDRQGDGYTF.

The genes are TRBV7-9 and TRBJ2-5; D might be TRBD1 (5 bases). This CDR3 has 16 residues. Deletions cut 2 bases from V and 4 bases from J, with 17 bases between. Germline-derived CDR1 and CDR2 are SEHNR and FQNEAQ (reference sequence). CDR3 loop: CASSLTWGAERETQYF. The CDR3, as DNA: TGTGCCAGCAGCTTAACGTGGGGCGCGGAGCGAGAGACCCAGTACTTC.

This clone was detected a few times. The rearrangement joins TRBV19 to TRBJ2-1, with no clear D. There are 11 residues in the CDR3. V was cut by 5 bases and J by 5 bases, with 4 bases left in between. Germline V CDR1 and CDR2: LNHDA, SQIVND (reference sequence). The CDR3 nucleotides read TGTGCCAGTAGTGCGGACAATGAGCAGTTCTTC. Protein sequence: CASSADNEQFF.

The V gene is TRBV27, the J gene TRBJ2-3; 11 bases are a match to TRBD2. The CDR3 is 16 amino acids. After removal of 4 bases from V and 4 bases from J, the junction contained 7 bases not matched to a gene. CDR1 and CDR2 from the germline V gene are MNHEY and SMNVEV (reference sequence). In DNA, the CDR3 is TGTGCCAGCAGTTCCCCCGGACTAGCGGGCTCAGATACGCAGTATTTT. Translated: CASSSPGLAGSDTQYF.

The chain combines TRBV6-5 with TRBJ2-2; TRBD2 agrees at 8 bases. The V gene's germline CDR1 is MNHEY and CDR2 SVGAGI. Trimming removed 2 bases from V and 3 bases from J; junction bases left unmatched: 2. This CDR3 region has 15 residues. The DNA of the CDR3 is TGTGCCAGCAGTTACGTCGGGGGGGACACCGGGGAGCTGTTTTTT. Its translation: CASSYVGGDTGELFF.

The genes are TRBV10-3 and TRBJ2-3, with 12 positions matching TRBD2. Germline CDR1 ENHRY, CDR2 SYGVKD. The V segment lost 10 bases and the J segment 1 base; nucleotides outside the gene matches: 3. This CDR3 has 14 residues. As DNA, the CDR3 is TGTGCCACCTGGACTAGCGGGGGCACAGATACGCAGTATTTT. Residues: CATWTSGGTDTQYF.

The chain employs TRBV2 and TRBJ2-1; TRBD2 agrees at 7 bases. V dropped 7 bases and J dropped 6; count of bases not matched to a gene: 15. The germline V gene encodes CDR1 SNHLY and CDR2 FYNNEI. This CDR3 comprises 16 residues. The CDR3 DNA follows: TGTGCCAGCATGATGGCAGGGAGGGTAAAGGGCAATGAGCAGTTCTTC. Amino acid sequence: CASMMAGRVKGNEQFF.

The genes are TRBV19 and TRBJ2-7; TRBD1 matches at 10 bases. Germline assignment: CDR1 LNHDA and CDR2 SQIVND (reference sequence). With 5 bases clipped from V and 2 bases from J, the junction kept 3 bases outside the gene matches. This CDR3 region has 14 residues. The CDR3 spells CASSGQGGAYEQYF. CDR3 DNA: TGTGCCAGTAGTGGACAGGGGGGTGCCTACGAGCAGTACTTC.

The rearrangement joins TRBV27 to TRBJ1-5; 11 bases align to TRBD1. CDR1 is MNHEY and CDR2 is SMNVEV in the germline V gene (reference sequence). V was pared by 6 bases and J by 7 bases, with 5 bases of the junction left unmatched. The CDR3 spans 14 residues. The CDR3 nucleotides read TGTGCCAGCAGCCTCGGACAGGGGGCCCAGCCCCAGCATTTT. Residues: CASSLGQGAQPQHF.

This chain links TRBV28 with TRBJ2-5; TRBD2 aligns across 15 bases. Germline CDR1 reads MDHEN; CDR2 reads SYDVKM. V shed 5 bases, J shed 4 bases, and the junction held 17 bases outside the gene matches. The CDR3 contains 20 residues. Here the CDR3 DNA reads TGTGCCAGCAGTCACCTGGGACTAGCGGGAGGCCACGAAGGTCGAGAGACCCAGTACTTC. It translates to CASSHLGLAGGHEGRETQYF. Together with reference TRBV28 and TRBJ2-5, the CDR3 gives the full variable domain: DVKVTQSSRYLVKRTGEKVFLECVQDMDHENMFWYRQDPGLGLRLIYFSYDVKMKEKGDIPEGYSVSREKKERFSLILESASTNQTSMYLCASSHLGLAGGHEGRETQYFGPGTRLLVL.

The chain links TRBV4-2 to TRBJ2-1, with TRBD2 matching over 8 bases. After removal of 4 bases from V and 6 bases from J, the junction contained 2 bases not matched to a gene. Germline lookup yields CDR1 LGHNA and CDR2 YNFKEQ. The CDR3 consists of 13 residues. CDR3 DNA sequence: TGTGCCAGCAGCCCCCGGGGGGGCAATGAGCAGTTCTTC. It specifies CASSPRGGNEQFF.

The rearrangement links TRBV5-1 to TRBJ1-3, with 10 bases lining up with TRBD1. Germline trimming cut 4 bases from V and 9 bases from J; bases unmatched to any gene: 10. CDR3 length: 15 residues. From germline, CDR1 is SGHRS and CDR2 YFSETQ. This CDR3 reads CASSAGQGEKGTIYF. The DNA for the CDR3 is TGCGCCAGCAGCGCCGGACAGGGGGAGAAAGGCACCATATATTTT.

The chain employs TRBV9 and TRBJ2-3; D is possibly TRBD2 (5 bases). Germline-derived CDR1 and CDR2 are SGDLS and YYNGEE. V was trimmed by 0 bases and J by 6 bases, leaving 8 bases between them. This CDR3 region has 13 residues. CDR3 residues: CASSVVREDTQYF. In DNA, the CDR3 is TGTGCCAGCAGCGTAGTTAGGGAGGATACGCAGTATTTT.